This TCR beta chain derives from a study of shared clonotypes between healthy human individuals. The V end was cut by 6 bases, the J end by 1 base, with 9 bases between. In germline, CDR1 is WNHNN, CDR2 SYGVQD (reference sequence). The CDR3 sequence is 13 residues long. Each donor was a Caucasian adult residing in Nashville, Tennessee. Deep level was the assay's run setting. Each subset's genomic DNA was shared equally among a number of immunoSEQ plates. Measured with immunoSEQ multiplex PCR; TCRdb has only the in-frame clones, and not every one. The repertoire includes about 2.3 million clones, 85% to 95% of them detected once, and more than 0.35% sits in the top ten.

The origin of this receptor is a man aged 18 to 30 in good health. Some clones in this sample may be carry-over from other donors' samples. Sequencing was carried out using naive CD4+ T cells from PBMCs. Sample subset: CD45RA+ positively selected. The genes are TRBV10-1 and TRBJ1-1, with D perhaps matching TRBD1 (5 bases). This chain's CDR3 is CASRRDQNTEAFF. The CDR3 nucleotides read TGCGCCAGCAGGAGGGACCAGAACACTGAAGCTTTCTTT.